These 10 T cell receptor beta chains were all obtained from the same sample, sequenced in a study of T-cell reconstitution after alpha-beta-depleted transplantation in children. This sample's TCRbeta library carried unique molecular identifier barcodes. Each CDR3 protein gets one entry after TCRdb re-called the PCR reads with MiXCR. Counted here are some 81,000 distinct CDR3 sequences, roughly an eighth occurring once; the ten biggest clones make up 27%. Sequencing used PBMCs, mostly from graft donor cells, obtained 180 days after TCRalphabeta/CD19-depleted stem cell transplant. Every receptor here comes from a male patient between 2 and 10 years old who had a stem cell transplant for acute lymphoblastic leukemia, so the T cells may come from the graft donor.

In its sample, this clonotype was seen a few times. The chain uses TRBV6-1 and TRBJ2-2, with a weak D call TRBD1 (5 bases). The CDR3 contains 13 residues. Germline CDR1 is MNHNS and CDR2 is SASEGT. With 8 bases removed from V and 2 bases from J, the gap between germline ends came to 9 bases. The CDR3 nucleotides read TGTGCCAGCGGAAGGGGAAACACCGGGGAGCTGTTTTTT. It yields the protein CASGRGNTGELFF.

This clonotype was counted between two and nine times. This chain links TRBV11-2 with TRBJ2-7, with 7 bases matching TRBD2. This CDR3 is built from 16 residues. Germline trimming cut 6 bases from V and 4 bases from J; bases unmatched to any gene: 15. Germline CDR1 and CDR2: SGHAT and FQNNGV. The CDR3 protein is CASRRDYQPHLYEQYF. CDR3 bases: TGTGCCAGCAGGAGGGACTACCAGCCTCACCTTTACGAGCAGTACTTC.

This clonotype was counted only a few times. The chain carries TRBV6-1 and TRBJ1-5; D is ambiguous. The V end lost 3 bases, the J end lost 9 bases, and 9 bases lay between the germline ends. Germline V gene sequence: CDR1 MNHNS, CDR2 SASEGT. The CDR3 runs to 12 residues. This CDR3 reads CASSDSSGPQHF. The CDR3 DNA sequence: TGTGCCAGCAGTGACAGCTCAGGGCCCCAGCATTTT.

This clonotype was observed once. CDR3 region: CASSEYNEQFF. The CDR3 DNA reads as TGTGCCAGCAGTGAATACAATGAGCAGTTCTTC. The rearrangement joins TRBV2 to TRBJ2-1; D uncertain. CDR3 length: 11 amino acids. Trimming left V 2 bases short and J 4 bases short, with 0 bases between. CDR1 SNHLY and CDR2 FYNNEI come from the germline V gene.

The CDR3 spells CASSSKVGSIQYF. CDR3 DNA: TGTGCCAGCAGCTCGAAGGTCGGAAGCATTCAGTACTTC. The J gene is TRBJ2-4, the V gene TRBV7-6; D unclear. CDR3 length: 13 amino acids. CDR1 is SGHVS and CDR2 is FNYEAQ in the germline V gene. Trimming pared 4 bases from V and 9 bases from J, leaving 13 bases between.

The chain couples TRBV7-9 to TRBJ2-2; 9 nucleotides match TRBD1. The J segment lost 3 bases and the V segment lost 4 bases, leaving 6 bases of the junction unmatched. The germline gives CDR1 SEHNR, CDR2 FQNEAQ (reference sequence). The CDR3 has 16 amino acids. As DNA, the CDR3 is TGTGCCAGCAGCTCGAGGACAGGGGTGGACACCGGGGAGCTGTTTTTT. It encodes CASSSRTGVDTGELFF.

This clonotype was seen more than once but under ten times. V is TRBV7-2 and J is TRBJ2-3, with TRBD2 matching 12 bases. V shed 5 bases, J shed 3 bases, and the junction held 6 bases outside the gene matches. The germline V gene encodes CDR1 SGHTA and CDR2 FQGNSA. The CDR3 length is 16 residues. The DNA for the CDR3 is TGTGCCAGCAGCCGTCTAGCGGGGGGGTGGACAGATACGCAGTATTTT. Translation gives CASSRLAGGWTDTQYF.

On this clonotype itself: The junction departs from the called germline gene at one end, perhaps through a read error. The CDR3 coding sequence is TGTGCCAGCAGCCAAGGTTTAGCTCGGAGATACAGTGAGCAGTTCTTC. Translated: CASSQGLARRYSEQFF. This rearrangement joins TRBV3-1 to TRBJ2-1; D remains unclear. The germline V gene has CDR1 LGHDT and CDR2 YNNKEL (reference sequence). This CDR3 is 16 amino acids long.

The chain is built from TRBV19 and TRBJ2-7; no firm D call. The CDR3 covers 12 residues. Germline lookup yields CDR1 LNHDA and CDR2 SQIVND (reference sequence). The V end was cut by 3 bases, the J end by 5 bases, with 8 bases between. The CDR3 loop is CASSMGRNEQYF. As DNA, the CDR3 is TGTGCCAGTAGTATGGGCAGGAACGAGCAGTACTTC.

This clonotype was recorded a few times. This chain links TRBV25-1 with TRBJ2-5; weak D call: TRBD2 (5 bases). Germline loops: CDR1 MGHDK, CDR2 SYGVNS. Deletions cut 0 bases from V and 5 bases from J, with 10 bases between. This CDR3 is 14 amino acids long. In nucleotides, the CDR3 is TGTGCCAGCAGTGAATACGGGAAACGGGAGACCCAGTACTTC. This sequence encodes CASSEYGKRETQYF.